The source of this T cell receptor (beta chain) is a study of cytomegalovirus exposure and HLA in healthy donors. Study-level results: From TCR beta sequences, most subjects' HLA-A and HLA-B alleles were reportedly predicted accurately. Immune exposure data for these donors was limited to CMV serostatus. As a later analysis showed, several of the most significant clusters appeared to be linked to common viral pathogens.

PCR primers comprised 60 Vbeta and 13 Jbeta primers. Sequenced by immunoSEQ multiplex PCR; TCRdb stores in-frame clones only, minus some. The data show a few hundred thousand clones, with around 81% seen just once and about 7.3% held by the top ten. Details on this clone: Its antigen is not identified.

This CDR3 is 15 amino acids long. Germline V lookup: CDR1 SGHTS, CDR2 YDEGEE. Trimming took 2 bases from V and 5 from J; bases not matched to a gene: 2. The chain uses TRBV5-8 and TRBJ1-5; 12 bases fit TRBD1. Specimen: PBMCs. This clonotype was obtained from an older woman in good health and CMV-seropositive. The CDR3: CASSFGTGGDQPQHF. The CDR3 bases are TGTGCCAGCAGCTTTGGGACAGGGGGCGATCAGCCCCAGCATTTT.